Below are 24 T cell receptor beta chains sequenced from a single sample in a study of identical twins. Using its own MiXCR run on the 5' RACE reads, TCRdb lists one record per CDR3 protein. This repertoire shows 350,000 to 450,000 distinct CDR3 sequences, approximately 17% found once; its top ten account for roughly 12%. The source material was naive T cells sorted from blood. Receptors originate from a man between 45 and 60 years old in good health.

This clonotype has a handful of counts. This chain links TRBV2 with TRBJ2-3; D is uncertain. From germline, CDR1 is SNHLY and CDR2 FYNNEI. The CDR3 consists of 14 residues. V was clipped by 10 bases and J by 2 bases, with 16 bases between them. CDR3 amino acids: CATLGDDITDTQYF. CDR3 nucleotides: TGTGCCACCCTGGGTGACGACATCACAGATACGCAGTATTTT.

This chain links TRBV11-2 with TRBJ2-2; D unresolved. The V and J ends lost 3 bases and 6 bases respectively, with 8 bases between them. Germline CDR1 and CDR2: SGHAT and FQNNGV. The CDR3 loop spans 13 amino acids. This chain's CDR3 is CASSFGRAGELFF. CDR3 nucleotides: TGTGCCAGCAGCTTCGGGCGAGCCGGGGAGCTGTTTTTT.

This CDR3 is CATSRDFGTASSYNSPLHF. The CDR3 nucleotides read TGTGCCACCAGCAGAGATTTTGGGACAGCGAGCTCCTATAATTCACCCCTCCACTTT. V and J are TRBV15 and TRBJ1-6; 7 bases fit TRBD1. The CDR3 is 19 amino acids. Germline V lookup: CDR1 LNHNV, CDR2 YYDKDF (reference sequence). After removal of 0 bases from V and 0 bases from J, the junction contained 8 bases not matched to a gene. Variable domain in full (rest from reference TRBV15 and TRBJ1-6): DAMVIQNPRYQVTQFGKPVTLSCSQTLNHNVMYWYQQKSSQAPKLLFHYYDKDFNNEADTPDNFQSRRPNTSFCFLDIRSPGLGDTAMYLCATSRDFGTASSYNSPLHFGNGTRLTVT.

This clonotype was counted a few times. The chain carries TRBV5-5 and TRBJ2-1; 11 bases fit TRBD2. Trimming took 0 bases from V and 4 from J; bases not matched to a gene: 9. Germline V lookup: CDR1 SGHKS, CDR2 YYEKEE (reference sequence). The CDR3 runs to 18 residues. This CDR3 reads CASSLGPGLADKYNEQFF. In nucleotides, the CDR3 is TGTGCCAGCAGCTTGGGACCGGGACTAGCGGATAAGTACAATGAGCAGTTCTTC.

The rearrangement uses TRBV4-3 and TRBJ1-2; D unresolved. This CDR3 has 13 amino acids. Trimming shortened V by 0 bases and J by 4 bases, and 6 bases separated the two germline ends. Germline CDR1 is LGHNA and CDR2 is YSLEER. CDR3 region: CASSQENSYGYTF. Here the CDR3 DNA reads TGCGCCAGCAGCCAAGAGAACAGCTATGGCTACACCTTC.

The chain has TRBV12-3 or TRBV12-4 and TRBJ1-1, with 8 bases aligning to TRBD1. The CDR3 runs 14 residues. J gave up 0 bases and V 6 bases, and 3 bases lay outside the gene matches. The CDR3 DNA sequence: TGTGCCAGCAGCCCGGACAGGGTGAACACTGAAGCTTTCTTT. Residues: CASSPDRVNTEAFF.

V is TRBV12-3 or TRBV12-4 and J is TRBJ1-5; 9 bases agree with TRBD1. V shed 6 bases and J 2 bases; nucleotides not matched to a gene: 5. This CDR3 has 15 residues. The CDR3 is CASSSRTGGNQPQHF. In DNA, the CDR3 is TGTGCCAGCAGCTCCAGGACAGGGGGCAATCAGCCCCAGCATTTT.

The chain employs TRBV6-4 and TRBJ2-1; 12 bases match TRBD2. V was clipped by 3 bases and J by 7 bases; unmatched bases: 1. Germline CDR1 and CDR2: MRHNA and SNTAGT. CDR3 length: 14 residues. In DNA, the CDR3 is TGTGCCAGCAGTGAACTAGCGGGGGGAAATGAGCAGTTCTTC. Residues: CASSELAGGNEQFF.

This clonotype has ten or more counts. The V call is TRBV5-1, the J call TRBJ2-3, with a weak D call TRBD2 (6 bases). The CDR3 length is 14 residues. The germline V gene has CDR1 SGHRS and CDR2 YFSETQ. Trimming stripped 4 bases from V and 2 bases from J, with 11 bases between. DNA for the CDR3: TGCGCCAGCAGCCCTGGAGGGACCACAGATACGCAGTATTTT. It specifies CASSPGGTTDTQYF.

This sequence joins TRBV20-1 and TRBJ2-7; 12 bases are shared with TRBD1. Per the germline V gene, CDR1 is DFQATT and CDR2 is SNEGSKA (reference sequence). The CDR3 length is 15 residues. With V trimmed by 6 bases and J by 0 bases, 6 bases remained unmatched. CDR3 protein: CSAAGTGGASYEQYF. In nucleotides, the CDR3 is TGCAGTGCGGCCGGGACAGGGGGCGCCTCCTACGAGCAGTACTTC.

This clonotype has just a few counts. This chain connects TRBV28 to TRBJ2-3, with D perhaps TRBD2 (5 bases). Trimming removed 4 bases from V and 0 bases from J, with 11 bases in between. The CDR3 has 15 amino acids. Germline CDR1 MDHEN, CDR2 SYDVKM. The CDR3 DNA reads TGTGCCAGCAGTTCTCTAGCACCTAGCACAGATACGCAGTATTTT. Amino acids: CASSSLAPSTDTQYF.

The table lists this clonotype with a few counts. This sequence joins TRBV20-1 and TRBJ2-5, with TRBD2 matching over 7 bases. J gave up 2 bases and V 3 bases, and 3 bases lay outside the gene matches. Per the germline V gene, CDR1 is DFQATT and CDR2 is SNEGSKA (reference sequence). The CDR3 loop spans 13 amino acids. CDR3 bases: TGCAGTGCTAGCCGCGGGAGACAAGAGACCCAGTACTTC. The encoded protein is CSASRGRQETQYF.

Here the CDR3 reads CASSYSPGREQFF. In DNA, the CDR3 is TGTGCCAGCAGTTACAGCCCGGGCAGAGAGCAGTTCTTC. J is TRBJ2-1 and V is TRBV6-2 or TRBV6-3; no reliable D call. The germline V and J ends were trimmed by 2 bases and 10 bases, with 12 bases remaining between them. Germline V lookup: CDR1 MNHEY, CDR2 SVGEGT. This CDR3 spans 13 amino acids.

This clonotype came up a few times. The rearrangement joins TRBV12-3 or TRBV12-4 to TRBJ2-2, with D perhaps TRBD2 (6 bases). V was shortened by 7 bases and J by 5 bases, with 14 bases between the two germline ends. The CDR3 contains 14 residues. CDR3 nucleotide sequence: TGTGCCAGCACCTTGCGGGAAGGTACCGGGGAGCTGTTTTTT. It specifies CASTLREGTGELFF.

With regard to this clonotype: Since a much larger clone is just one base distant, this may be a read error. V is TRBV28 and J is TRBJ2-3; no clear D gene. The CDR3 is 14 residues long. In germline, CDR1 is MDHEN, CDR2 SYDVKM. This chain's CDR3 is CAGSLGLDTDTQYF. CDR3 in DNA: TGTGCCGGCAGTTTAGGGCTCGACACAGATACGCAGTATTTT.

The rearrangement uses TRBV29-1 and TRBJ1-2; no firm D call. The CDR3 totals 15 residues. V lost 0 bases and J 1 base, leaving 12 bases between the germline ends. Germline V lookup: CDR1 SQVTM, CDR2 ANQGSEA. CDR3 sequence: CSVEERGPHNYGYTF. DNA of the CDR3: TGCAGCGTTGAAGAACGGGGTCCGCATAACTATGGCTACACCTTC.

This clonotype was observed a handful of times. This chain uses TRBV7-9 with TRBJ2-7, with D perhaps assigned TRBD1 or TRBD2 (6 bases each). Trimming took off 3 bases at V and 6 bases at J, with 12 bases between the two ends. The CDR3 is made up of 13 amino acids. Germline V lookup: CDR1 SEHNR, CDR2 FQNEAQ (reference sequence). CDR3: CASSLGGRGEQYF. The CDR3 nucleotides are TGTGCCAGCAGCTTGGGGGGCAGAGGCGAGCAGTACTTC. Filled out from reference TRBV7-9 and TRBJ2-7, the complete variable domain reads DTGVSQNPRHKITKRGQNVTFRCDPISEHNRLYWYRQTLGQGPEFLTYFQNEAQLEKSRLLSDRFSAERPKGSFSTLEIQRTEQGDSAMYLCASSLGGRGEQYFGPGTRLTVT.

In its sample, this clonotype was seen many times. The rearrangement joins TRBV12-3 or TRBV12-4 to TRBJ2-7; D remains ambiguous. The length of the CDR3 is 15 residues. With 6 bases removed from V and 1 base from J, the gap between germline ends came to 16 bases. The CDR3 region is CASRLSWDFSYEQYF. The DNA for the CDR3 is TGTGCCAGCAGGTTAAGTTGGGATTTTTCCTACGAGCAGTACTTC.

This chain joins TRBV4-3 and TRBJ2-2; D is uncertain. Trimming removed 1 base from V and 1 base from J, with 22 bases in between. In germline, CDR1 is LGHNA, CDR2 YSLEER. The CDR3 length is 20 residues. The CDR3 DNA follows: TGCGCCAGCAGCCAAGTATATCTAGAATTTGTAGCCTTGAACACCGGGGAGCTGTTTTTT. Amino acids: CASSQVYLEFVALNTGELFF.

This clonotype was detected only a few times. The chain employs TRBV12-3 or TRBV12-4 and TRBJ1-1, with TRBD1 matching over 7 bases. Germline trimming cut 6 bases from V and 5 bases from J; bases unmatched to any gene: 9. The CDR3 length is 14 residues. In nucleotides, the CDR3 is TGTGCCAGCAGGCGAGGACAGGCAGGAACTGAAGCTTTCTTT. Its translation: CASRRGQAGTEAFF.

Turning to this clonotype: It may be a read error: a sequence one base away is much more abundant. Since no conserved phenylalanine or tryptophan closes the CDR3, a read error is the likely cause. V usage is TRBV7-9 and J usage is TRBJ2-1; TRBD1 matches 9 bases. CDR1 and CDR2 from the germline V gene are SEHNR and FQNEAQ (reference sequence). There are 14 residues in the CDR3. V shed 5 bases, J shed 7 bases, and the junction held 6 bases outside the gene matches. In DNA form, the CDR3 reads TGTGCCAGCAGCCTGAAGGACAGGGGTAATGAGCAGTTCCTC. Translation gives CASSLKDRGNEQFL.

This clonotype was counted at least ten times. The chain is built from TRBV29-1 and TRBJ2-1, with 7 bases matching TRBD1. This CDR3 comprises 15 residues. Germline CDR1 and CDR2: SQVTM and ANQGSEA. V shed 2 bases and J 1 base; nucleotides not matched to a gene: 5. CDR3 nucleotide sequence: TGCAGCGTTGAACAGGGGGAGAAGTCCTACAATGAGCAGTTCTTC. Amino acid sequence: CSVEQGEKSYNEQFF.

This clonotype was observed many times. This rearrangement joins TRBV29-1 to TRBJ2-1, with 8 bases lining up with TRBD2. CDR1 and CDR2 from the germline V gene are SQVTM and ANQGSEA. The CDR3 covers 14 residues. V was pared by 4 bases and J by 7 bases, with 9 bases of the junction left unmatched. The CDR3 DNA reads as TGCAGCGTTGTGATTCAAGCGGGGGAGAATGAGCAGTTCTTC. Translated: CSVVIQAGENEQFF.

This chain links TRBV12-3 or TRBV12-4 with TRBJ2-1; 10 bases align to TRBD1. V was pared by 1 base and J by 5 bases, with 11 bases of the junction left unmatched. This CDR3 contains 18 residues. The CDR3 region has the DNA TGTGCCAGCAGTTTAGTCCTTCCGGGACAGGGGTACCACAATGAGCAGTTCTTC. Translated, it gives CASSLVLPGQGYHNEQFF.